One and the same sample provided the 16 T cell receptor beta chains below, sequenced in a study of Graves' ophthalmopathy and Graves' hyperthyroidism. TCR beta CDR3 amplification used RNA transcripts. Following a first-round RT-PCR that used HTBI primers, a second-round multiplex PCR was carried out. TCRdb passed the multiplex PCR reads through MiXCR, listing each CDR3 protein once. The sample lists about 740,000 distinct CDR3 sequences, 35% to 50% occurring once. Sequencing input: peripheral blood. Source of these receptors: an adult man with Graves' ophthalmopathy.

The chain joins TRBV2 to TRBJ1-1; D perhaps matches TRBD1 (5 bases). The CDR3 sequence is 14 residues long. CDR1 SNHLY and CDR2 FYNNEI come from the germline V gene. The CDR3 loop is CARDFQGQNTEAFF. The CDR3 region has the DNA TGTGCTAGAGATTTCCAGGGCCAGAACACTGAAGCTTTCTTT.

This clonotype was picked up many times. The rearrangement links TRBV15 to TRBJ2-7, with 11 positions matching TRBD2. The V gene end was trimmed by 8 bases and the J gene end by 1 base; junction bases not matched to a gene: 1. From germline, CDR1 is LNHNV and CDR2 YYDKDF (reference sequence). The CDR3 contains 13 residues. CDR3 amino acids: CATRLAGSYEQYF. The CDR3, as DNA: TGTGCCACCCGACTAGCGGGGTCCTACGAGCAGTACTTC.

V gene TRBV7-2 combines with J gene TRBJ2-6; the D gene is possibly TRBD1 (6 bases). Germline assignment: CDR1 SGHTA and CDR2 FQGNSA. The CDR3 contains 16 residues. With 4 bases removed from V and 8 bases from J, the gap between germline ends came to 18 bases. In DNA form, the CDR3 reads TGTGCCAGCAGCTCGGACAGTGGGCCCGGGACCAACGTCCTGACTTTC. Encoded protein: CASSSDSGPGTNVLTF.

In this sample, this clonotype turned up once. V usage is TRBV4-3 and J usage is TRBJ2-7; D gene uncertain. CDR3 length: 12 amino acids. V was cut by 3 bases and J by 7 bases, with 10 bases left in between. The V gene's germline CDR1 is LGHNA and CDR2 YSLEER. The CDR3 loop is CASSQDSREQYV. The CDR3 DNA reads as TGCGCCAGCAGCCAGGATTCCAGAGAGCAGTACGTC.

This clonotype has more than one count but fewer than ten. CDR3 sequence (DNA): TGTGCCATCAGTGCGGCTAGCGCGACCTACGAGCAGTACTTC. Its protein product is CAISAASATYEQYF. J is TRBJ2-7 and V is TRBV10-3; perhaps TRBD2 as D (6 bases). Germline CDR1 reads ENHRY; CDR2 reads SYGVKD. Trimming left V 4 bases short and J 2 bases short, with 12 bases between. The CDR3 totals 14 residues.

This clonotype showed up many times. V gene TRBV25-1 combines with J gene TRBJ1-5; D unresolved. The germline gives CDR1 MGHDK, CDR2 SYGVNS. V was pared by 2 bases and J by 4 bases, with 3 bases between. CDR3 length equals 12 residues. Written as DNA, the CDR3 is TGTGCCAGCAGTGAACCAAATCAGCCCCAGCATTTT. Its translation is CASSEPNQPQHF. Drawing the rest from reference TRBV25-1 and TRBJ1-5, the complete variable domain is EADIYQTPRYLVIGTGKKITLECSQTMGHDKMYWYQQDPGMELHLIHYSYGVNSTEKGDLSSESTVSRIRTEHFPLTLESARPSHTSQYLCASSEPNQPQHFGDGTRLSIL.

The J gene is TRBJ2-7, the V gene TRBV12-3 or TRBV12-4, with 7 bases fitting TRBD1. This CDR3 comprises 13 residues. V was pared by 1 base and J by 9 bases, with 6 bases of the junction left unmatched. CDR3 residues: CASSLDRGEGQYF. DNA for the CDR3: TGTGCCAGCAGTTTAGACAGGGGAGAGGGGCAGTACTTC.

The table lists this clonotype with a few counts. One junction end disagrees with the germline gene, perhaps due to a read error. This rearrangement joins TRBV10-3 to TRBJ2-2; 7 bases map to TRBD1. The V gene's germline CDR1 is ENHRY and CDR2 SYGVKD. The CDR3 extends over 15 amino acids. CDR3 in DNA: TGTGCCAGCAGTTACGCACAGGGGTGGACCGGGGAGCTGTTTTTT. As protein: CASSYAQGWTGELFF.

About this clonotype itself: The conserved final phenylalanine or tryptophan is absent from the CDR3, which likely points to a read error. The chain links TRBV10-3 to TRBJ2-5, with a tentative D call TRBD2 (5 bases). The J call may be mistaken, given a closer DNA end match to TRBJ2-7. The CDR3 sequence is 13 residues long. From germline, CDR1 is ENHRY and CDR2 SYGVKD. DNA of the CDR3: TGTGCCATCAGTGACGGGGAATCCTACGAGCAGTACTCC. Amino acids: CAISDGESYEQYS.

This clonotype has more than one count but fewer than ten. The chain is built from TRBV6-1 and TRBJ2-7; a weak D match, TRBD1 (5 bases). Trimming removed 5 bases at V and 3 bases at J, with 20 bases between. This CDR3 spans 16 amino acids. CDR1 and CDR2 (germline): MNHNS, SASEGT. CDR3 nucleotide sequence: TGTGCCAGCAGTTACTCGTCACAGGTCGACCTCTACGAGCAGTACTTC. Translating gives CASSYSSQVDLYEQYF.

To note about this clonotype: A much larger clone lies one base from this, so it may be a read error. V gene TRBV7-2 combines with J gene TRBJ1-1; 8 bases align to TRBD1. Germline CDR1 reads SGHTA; CDR2 reads FQGNSA. The J segment lost 5 bases and the V segment lost 5 bases, leaving 10 bases of the junction unmatched. The CDR3 length is 15 residues. The CDR3 region is CASSLWTGRDTEAFF. CDR3 nucleotides: TGTGCCAGCAGCCTTTGGACAGGGAGGGATACTGAAGCTTTCTTT. The whole variable domain, filled in from reference TRBV7-2 and TRBJ1-1, reads GAGVSQSPSNKVTEKGKDVELRCDPISGHTALYWYRQSLGQGLEFLIYFQGNSAPDKSGLPSDRFSAERTGGSVSTLTIQRTQQEDSAVYLCASSLWTGRDTEAFFGQGTRLTVV.

The chain is built from TRBV24-1 and TRBJ1-5; D uncertain. This CDR3 comprises 16 residues. The V gene lost 11 bases and the J gene lost 0 bases, with 19 bases spanning the gap. Germline assignment: CDR1 KGHDR and CDR2 SFDVKD. The CDR3 DNA reads TGTGCCAGCTCACTATCGTCCGGTCATAGCAATCAGCCCCAGCATTTT. Residues: CASSLSSGHSNQPQHF.

This rearrangement joins TRBV2 to TRBJ1-1; D is unresolved. The CDR3 is 12 residues long. Trimming cost V 6 bases and J 3 bases, with 8 bases left between them. Germline V lookup: CDR1 SNHLY, CDR2 FYNNEI. The CDR3 loop is CASRGEDTEAFF. CDR3 nucleotide sequence: TGTGCCAGCAGGGGCGAGGACACTGAAGCTTTCTTT.

This chain connects TRBV24-1 to TRBJ1-5, with 7 nucleotides matching TRBD1. The CDR3 is made up of 13 amino acids. With V trimmed by 11 bases and J by 6 bases, 9 bases remained unmatched. Germline V gene data show CDR1 as KGHDR and CDR2 as SFDVKD. The CDR3 reads CASGTGVGQPQHF. CDR3 coding DNA: TGTGCCAGCGGAACAGGGGTGGGTCAGCCCCAGCATTTT.

The chain carries TRBV19 and TRBJ1-2, with 8 bases that match TRBD1. CDR3 length equals 16 residues. The germline CDR1 and CDR2 sequences are LNHDA and SQIVND (reference sequence). The trim removed 5 bases at V and 4 bases at J, leaving 12 bases unmatched. The CDR3 protein is CASSVDGGQGAYGYTF. The DNA of the CDR3 is TGTGCCAGTAGTGTCGACGGGGGCCAGGGGGCCTATGGCTACACCTTC.

The genes are TRBV7-9 and TRBJ1-2, with D perhaps matching TRBD1 (6 bases). This CDR3 comprises 13 residues. V lost 6 bases, J lost 6 bases, and 14 bases lay in between. Germline CDR1 SEHNR, CDR2 FQNEAQ (reference sequence). The chain's CDR3 is CASSLYRVDGYTF. CDR3 nucleotides: TGTGCCAGCAGTTTGTACAGGGTTGATGGCTACACCTTC. The full variable domain, completed using reference TRBV7-9 and TRBJ1-2, is DTGVSQNPRHKITKRGQNVTFRCDPISEHNRLYWYRQTLGQGPEFLTYFQNEAQLEKSRLLSDRFSAERPKGSFSTLEIQRTEQGDSAMYLCASSLYRVDGYTFGSGTRLTVV.